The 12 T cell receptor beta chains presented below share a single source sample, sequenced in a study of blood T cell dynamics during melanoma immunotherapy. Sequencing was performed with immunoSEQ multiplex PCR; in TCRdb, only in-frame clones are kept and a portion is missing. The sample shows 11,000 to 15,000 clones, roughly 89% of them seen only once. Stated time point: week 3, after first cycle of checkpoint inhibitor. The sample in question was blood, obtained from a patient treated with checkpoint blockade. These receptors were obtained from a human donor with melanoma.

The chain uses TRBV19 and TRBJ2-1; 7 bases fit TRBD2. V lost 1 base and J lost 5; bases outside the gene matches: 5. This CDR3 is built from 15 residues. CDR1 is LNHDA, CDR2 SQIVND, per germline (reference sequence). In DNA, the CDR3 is TGTGCCAGTAGTATAGGGGGAGGGCCTAACAATGAGCAGTTCTTC. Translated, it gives CASSIGGGPNNEQFF.

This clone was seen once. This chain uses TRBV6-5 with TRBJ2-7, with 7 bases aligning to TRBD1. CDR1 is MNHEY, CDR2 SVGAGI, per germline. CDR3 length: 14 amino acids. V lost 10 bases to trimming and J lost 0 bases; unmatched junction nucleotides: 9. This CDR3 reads CATKIAGGSYEQYF. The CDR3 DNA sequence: TGTGCCACAAAGATAGCAGGGGGCTCCTACGAGCAGTACTTC.

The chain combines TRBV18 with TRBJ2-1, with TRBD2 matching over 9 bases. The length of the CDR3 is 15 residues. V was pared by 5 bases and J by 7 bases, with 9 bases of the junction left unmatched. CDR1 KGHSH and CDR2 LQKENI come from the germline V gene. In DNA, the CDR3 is TGTGCCAGCTCATCACAGGTACTAGCGGGTAATGAGCAGTTCTTC. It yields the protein CASSSQVLAGNEQFF.

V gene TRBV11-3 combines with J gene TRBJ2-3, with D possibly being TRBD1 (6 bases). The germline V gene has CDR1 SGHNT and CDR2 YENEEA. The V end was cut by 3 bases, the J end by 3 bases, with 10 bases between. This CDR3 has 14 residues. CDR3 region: CASSFRDTTDTQYF. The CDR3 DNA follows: TGTGCCAGCAGCTTCCGGGACACTACAGATACGCAGTATTTT.

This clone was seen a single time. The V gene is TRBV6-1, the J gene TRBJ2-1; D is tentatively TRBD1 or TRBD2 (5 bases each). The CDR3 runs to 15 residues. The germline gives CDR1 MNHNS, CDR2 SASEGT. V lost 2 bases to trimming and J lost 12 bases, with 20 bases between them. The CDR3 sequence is CASSETGGTPTPQFF. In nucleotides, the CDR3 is TGTGCCAGCAGTGAAACAGGTGGGACCCCCACACCGCAGTTCTTC.

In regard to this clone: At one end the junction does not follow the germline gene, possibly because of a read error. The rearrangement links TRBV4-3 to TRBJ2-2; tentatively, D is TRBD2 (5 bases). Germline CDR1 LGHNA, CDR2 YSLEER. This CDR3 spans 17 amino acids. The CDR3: CASSQTRKTLAAGEQFF. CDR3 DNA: TGCGCCAGCAGCCAAACCAGGAAAACCCTCGCGGCCGGGGAGCAGTTTTTT.

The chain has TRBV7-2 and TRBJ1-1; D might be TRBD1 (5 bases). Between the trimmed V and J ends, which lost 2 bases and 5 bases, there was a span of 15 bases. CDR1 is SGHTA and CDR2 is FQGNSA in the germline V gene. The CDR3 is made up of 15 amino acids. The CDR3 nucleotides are TGTGCCAGCAGCTTAAAGGCAGGGATGGGGACTGAAGCTTTCTTT. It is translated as CASSLKAGMGTEAFF.

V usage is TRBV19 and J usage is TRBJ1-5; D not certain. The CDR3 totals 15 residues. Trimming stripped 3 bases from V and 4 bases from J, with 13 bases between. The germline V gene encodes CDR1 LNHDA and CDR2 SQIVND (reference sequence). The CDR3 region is CASSILGRNNQPQHF. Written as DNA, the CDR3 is TGTGCCAGTAGTATCCTGGGGAGGAATAATCAGCCCCAGCATTTT.

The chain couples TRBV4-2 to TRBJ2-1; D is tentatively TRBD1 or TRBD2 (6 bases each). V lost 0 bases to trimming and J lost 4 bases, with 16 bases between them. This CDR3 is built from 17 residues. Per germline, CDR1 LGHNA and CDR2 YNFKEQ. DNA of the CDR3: TGTGCCAGCAGCCAAGATCTATCGGGGGCGGGTTACAATGAGCAGTTCTTC. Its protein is CASSQDLSGAGYNEQFF.

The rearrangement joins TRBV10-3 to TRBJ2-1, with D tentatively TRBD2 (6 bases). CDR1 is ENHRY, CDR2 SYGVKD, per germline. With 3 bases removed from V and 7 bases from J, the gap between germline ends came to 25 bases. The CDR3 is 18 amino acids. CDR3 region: CAISDSPPRRAFRNEQFF. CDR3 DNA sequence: TGTGCCATCAGTGACTCCCCTCCCCGGAGGGCGTTCAGGAATGAGCAGTTCTTC.

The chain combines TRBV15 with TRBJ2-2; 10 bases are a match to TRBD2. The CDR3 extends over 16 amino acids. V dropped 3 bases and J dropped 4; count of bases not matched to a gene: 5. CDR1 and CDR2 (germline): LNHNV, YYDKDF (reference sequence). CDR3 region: CATSRLAGVGTGELFF. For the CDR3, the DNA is TGTGCCACCAGCAGGCTAGCGGGAGTGGGCACCGGGGAGCTGTTTTTT.

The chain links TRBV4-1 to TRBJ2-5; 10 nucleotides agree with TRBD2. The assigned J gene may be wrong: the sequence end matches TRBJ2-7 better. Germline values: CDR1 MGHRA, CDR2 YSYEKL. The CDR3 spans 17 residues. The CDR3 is CASSQPGLAWSSYEQYF. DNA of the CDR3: TGCGCCAGCAGCCAGCCGGGACTAGCGTGGAGCTCCTACGAGCAGTACTTC.